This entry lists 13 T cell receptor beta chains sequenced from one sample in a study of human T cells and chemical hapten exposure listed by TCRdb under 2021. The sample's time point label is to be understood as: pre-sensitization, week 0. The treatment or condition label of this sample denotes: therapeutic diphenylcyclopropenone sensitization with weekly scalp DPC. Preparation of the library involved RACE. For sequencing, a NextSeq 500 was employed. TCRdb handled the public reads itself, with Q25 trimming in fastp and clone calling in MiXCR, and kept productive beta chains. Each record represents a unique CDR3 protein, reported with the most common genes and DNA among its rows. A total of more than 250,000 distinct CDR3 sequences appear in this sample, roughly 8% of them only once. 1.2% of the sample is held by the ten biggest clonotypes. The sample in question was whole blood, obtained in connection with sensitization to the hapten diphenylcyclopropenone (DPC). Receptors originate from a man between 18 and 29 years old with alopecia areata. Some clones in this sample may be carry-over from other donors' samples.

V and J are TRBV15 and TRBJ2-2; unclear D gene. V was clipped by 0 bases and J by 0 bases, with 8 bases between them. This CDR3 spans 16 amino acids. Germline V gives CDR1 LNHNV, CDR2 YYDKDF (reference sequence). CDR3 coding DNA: TGTGCCACCAGCAGAGAGATAGCAACGAACACCGGGGAGCTGTTTTTT. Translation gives CATSREIATNTGELFF.

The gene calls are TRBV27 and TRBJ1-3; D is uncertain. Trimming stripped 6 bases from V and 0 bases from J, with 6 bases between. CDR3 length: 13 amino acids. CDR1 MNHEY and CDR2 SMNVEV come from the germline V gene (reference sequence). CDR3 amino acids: CASSRLSGNTIYF. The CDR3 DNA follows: TGTGCCAGCAGCAGACTCTCTGGAAACACCATATATTTT.

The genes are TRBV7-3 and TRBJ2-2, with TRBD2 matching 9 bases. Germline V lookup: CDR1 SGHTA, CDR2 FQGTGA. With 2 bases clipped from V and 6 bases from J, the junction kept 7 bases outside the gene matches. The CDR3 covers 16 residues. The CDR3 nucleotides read TGTGCCAGCAGCTTAGCAGCGGGAGGAGGTTCCGGGGAGCTGTTTTTT. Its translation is CASSLAAGGGSGELFF.

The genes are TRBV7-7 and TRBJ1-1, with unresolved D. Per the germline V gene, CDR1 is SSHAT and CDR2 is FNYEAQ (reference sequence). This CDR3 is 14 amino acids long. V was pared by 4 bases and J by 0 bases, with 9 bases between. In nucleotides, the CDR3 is TGTGCCAGCAGCTCGATTCAGATGAACACTGAAGCTTTCTTT. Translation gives CASSSIQMNTEAFF.

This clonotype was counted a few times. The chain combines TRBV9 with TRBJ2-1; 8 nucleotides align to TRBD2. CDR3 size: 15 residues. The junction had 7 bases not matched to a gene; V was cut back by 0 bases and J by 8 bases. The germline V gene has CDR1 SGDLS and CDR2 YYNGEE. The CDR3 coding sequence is TGTGCCAGCAGCGTAGAGGCGGGGGGCCACGATGAGCAGTTCTTC. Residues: CASSVEAGGHDEQFF.

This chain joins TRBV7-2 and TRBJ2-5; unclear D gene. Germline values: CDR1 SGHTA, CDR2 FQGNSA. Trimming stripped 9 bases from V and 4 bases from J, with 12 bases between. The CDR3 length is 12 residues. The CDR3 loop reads CASRRAVETQYF. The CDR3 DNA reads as TGTGCCAGTAGACGGGCAGTAGAGACCCAGTACTTC. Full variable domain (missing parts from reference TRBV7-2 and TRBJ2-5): GAGVSQSPSNKVTEKGKDVELRCDPISGHTALYWYRQSLGQGLEFLIYFQGNSAPDKSGLPSDRFSAERTGGSVSTLTIQRTQQEDSAVYLCASRRAVETQYFGPGTRLLVL.

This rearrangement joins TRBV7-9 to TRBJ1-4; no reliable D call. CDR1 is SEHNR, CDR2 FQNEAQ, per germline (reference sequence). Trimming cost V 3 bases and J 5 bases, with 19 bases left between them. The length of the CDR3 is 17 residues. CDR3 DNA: TGTGCCAGCAGCTTTCTTCCCGGGAGACCGGGAAATGAAAAACTGTTTTTT. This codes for CASSFLPGRPGNEKLFF. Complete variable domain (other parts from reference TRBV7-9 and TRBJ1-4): DTGVSQNPRHKITKRGQNVTFRCDPISEHNRLYWYRQTLGQGPEFLTYFQNEAQLEKSRLLSDRFSAERPKGSFSTLEIQRTEQGDSAMYLCASSFLPGRPGNEKLFFGSGTQLSVL.

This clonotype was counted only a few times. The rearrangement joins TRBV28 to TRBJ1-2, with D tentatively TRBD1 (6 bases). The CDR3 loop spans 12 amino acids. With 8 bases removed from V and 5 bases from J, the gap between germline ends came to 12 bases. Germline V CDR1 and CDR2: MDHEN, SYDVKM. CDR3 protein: CASRTQGYGYTF. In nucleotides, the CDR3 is TGTGCCAGCCGTACCCAGGGGTATGGCTACACCTTC.

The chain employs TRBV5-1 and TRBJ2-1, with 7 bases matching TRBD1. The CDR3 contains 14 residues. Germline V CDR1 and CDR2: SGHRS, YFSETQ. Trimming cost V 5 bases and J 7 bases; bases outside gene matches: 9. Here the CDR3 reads CASREGARWNEQFF. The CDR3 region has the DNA TGCGCCAGCAGAGAGGGGGCGAGGTGGAATGAGCAGTTCTTC.

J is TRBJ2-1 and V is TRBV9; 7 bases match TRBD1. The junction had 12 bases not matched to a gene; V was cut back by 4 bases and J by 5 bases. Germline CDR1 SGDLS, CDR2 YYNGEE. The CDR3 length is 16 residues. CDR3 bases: TGTGCCAGCAGCCCCAGACAGGACAGGTGGAACAATGAGCAGTTCTTC. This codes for CASSPRQDRWNNEQFF.

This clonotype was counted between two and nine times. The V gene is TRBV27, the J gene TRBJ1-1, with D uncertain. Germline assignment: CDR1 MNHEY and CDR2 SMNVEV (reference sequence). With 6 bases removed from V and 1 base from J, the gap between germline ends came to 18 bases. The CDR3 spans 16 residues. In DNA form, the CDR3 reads TGTGCCAGCAGCCAGCTCTTATCGGCGCAGAACACTGAAGCTTTCTTT. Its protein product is CASSQLLSAQNTEAFF.

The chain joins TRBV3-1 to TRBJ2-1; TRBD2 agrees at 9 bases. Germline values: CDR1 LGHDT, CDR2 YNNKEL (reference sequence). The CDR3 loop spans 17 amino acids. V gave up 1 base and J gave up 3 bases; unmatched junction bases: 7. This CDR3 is CASSQVLAGRIYNEQFF. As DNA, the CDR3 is TGTGCCAGCAGCCAAGTACTAGCGGGCCGGATCTACAATGAGCAGTTCTTC.

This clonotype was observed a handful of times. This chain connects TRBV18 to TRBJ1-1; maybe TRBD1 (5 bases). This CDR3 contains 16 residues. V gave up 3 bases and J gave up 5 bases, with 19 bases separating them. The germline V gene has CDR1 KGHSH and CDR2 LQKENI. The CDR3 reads CASSPTERGLGTEAFF. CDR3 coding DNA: TGTGCCAGCTCACCGACAGAGAGAGGACTTGGAACTGAAGCTTTCTTT.